These 31 T cell receptor beta chains were sequenced from one sample in a study of blood T cell repertoires in COVID-19. Clones were read by immunoSEQ multiplex PCR, and TCRdb kept only the in-frame ones, dropping some. Seen here are approximately 230,000 clones, 65% to 85% observed once, and the top ten hold around 3.6%. The sample was peripheral blood. The receptors originated from a middle-aged woman with active or convalescent COVID-19.

V is TRBV7-9 and J is TRBJ2-5; D not certain. The CDR3 covers 14 residues. V lost 1 base, J lost 5 bases, and 11 bases lay in between. Germline V CDR1 and CDR2: SEHNR, FQNEAQ (reference sequence). The CDR3 is CASSLGATPETQYF. CDR3 bases: TGTGCCAGCAGCTTAGGGGCTACCCCGGAGACCCAGTACTTC.

The rearrangement links TRBV5-6 to TRBJ2-7; TRBD1 aligns across 10 bases. Trimming took 4 bases from V and 6 from J; bases not matched to a gene: 7. In germline, CDR1 is SGHDT, CDR2 YYEEEE. This CDR3 spans 14 amino acids. The CDR3 is CASSGDRGASEQYV. The CDR3 DNA reads as TGTGCCAGCAGCGGGGACAGGGGAGCAAGCGAGCAGTACGTC.

This chain connects TRBV3-1 (or the pseudogene TRBV3-2) to TRBJ1-2; 7 bases fit TRBD1. The CDR3 runs to 14 residues. Germline lookup yields CDR1 LGHDT and CDR2 YNNKEL (reference sequence). V gave up 0 bases and J gave up 4 bases; unmatched junction bases: 2. The CDR3 reads CASSQETGVYGYTF. Here the CDR3 DNA reads TGTGCCAGCAGCCAAGAAACAGGGGTCTATGGCTACACCTTC.

The chain combines TRBV25-1 with TRBJ2-5; 13 bases match TRBD2. Trimming took 7 bases from V and 2 from J; bases not matched to a gene: 4. Germline CDR1 is MGHDK and CDR2 is SYGVNS. This CDR3 has 15 residues. The CDR3 here is CASIRTSGRQETQYF. CDR3 bases: TGTGCCAGCATAAGGACTAGCGGGAGACAAGAGACCCAGTACTTC.

The V call is TRBV5-1, the J call TRBJ2-5; 10 bases align to TRBD2. V shed 4 bases, J shed 7 bases, and the junction held 7 bases outside the gene matches. The CDR3 is 14 amino acids. The germline V gene encodes CDR1 SGHRS and CDR2 YFSETQ. The CDR3 is CASSTGLAARTQYF. CDR3 nucleotide sequence: TGCGCCAGCAGCACAGGACTAGCGGCTCGGACCCAGTACTTC.

The V call is TRBV10-3, the J call TRBJ2-1, with 7 bases aligning to TRBD1. The germline gives CDR1 ENHRY, CDR2 SYGVKD. The CDR3 is 14 residues long. Trimming cost V 2 bases and J 8 bases; bases outside gene matches: 6. The CDR3 DNA reads TGTGCCATCAGTGAGGGACAGGTCCGGGATGAGCAGTTCTTC. It is translated as CAISEGQVRDEQFF.

A single count supports this clone. The chain has TRBV4-1 and TRBJ2-7, with a tentative D call TRBD1 (5 bases). Between the trimmed V and J ends, which lost 0 bases and 4 bases, there was a span of 16 bases. Germline V gene data show CDR1 as MGHRA and CDR2 as YSYEKL. The CDR3 loop spans 16 amino acids. The CDR3 nucleotides are TGCGCCAGCAGCCAAGAGGACACCAAAGGAAAGTACGAGCAGTACGTC. It codes for CASSQEDTKGKYEQYV.

This chain links TRBV10-2 with TRBJ2-7; a possible D gene is TRBD1 (6 bases). Between the trimmed V and J ends, which lost 4 bases and 4 bases, there was a span of 11 bases. The CDR3 has 13 amino acids. Germline V CDR1 and CDR2: WSHSY, SAAADI. The CDR3 loop reads CASSVRGRYEQYF. CDR3 nucleotide sequence: TGCGCCAGCAGTGTCAGGGGTCGGTACGAGCAGTACTTC.

The V and J genes are TRBV27 and TRBJ1-5; TRBD1 matches 8 bases. The CDR3 loop spans 15 amino acids. CDR1 is MNHEY, CDR2 SMNVEV, per germline (reference sequence). V lost 5 bases and J lost 5; bases outside the gene matches: 8. The CDR3 coding sequence is TGTGCCAGCAGTCCACTTACGACAGGGGATCAGCCCCAGCATTTT. It codes for CASSPLTTGDQPQHF.

A few counts support this clone. The chain is built from TRBV9 and TRBJ2-1, with 12 bases lining up with TRBD2. V dropped 3 bases and J dropped 8; count of bases not matched to a gene: 12. CDR1 and CDR2 (germline): SGDLS, YYNGEE. CDR3 size: 17 residues. In DNA form, the CDR3 reads TGTGCCAGCAGCGCGACTAGCGGGGGCCCCGAGTTAGATGAGCAGTTCTTC. This sequence encodes CASSATSGGPELDEQFF.

This chain joins TRBV7-2 and TRBJ1-6; D is undetermined. Germline lookup yields CDR1 SGHTA and CDR2 FQGNSA. V dropped 7 bases and J dropped 9 bases, with 10 bases sitting between them. CDR3 length: 12 amino acids. The CDR3 protein is CASNREGSPLHF. CDR3 DNA: TGTGCCAGCAACCGGGAGGGTTCACCCCTCCACTTT.

This chain joins TRBV4-1 and TRBJ2-3, with 12 bases aligning to TRBD1. CDR1 and CDR2 (germline): MGHRA, YSYEKL. This CDR3 spans 15 amino acids. The V and J ends lost 4 bases and 3 bases, in that order; junction bases with no gene match: 2. CDR3 loop: CASSLGQGATDTQYF. The CDR3 coding sequence is TGCGCCAGCAGCCTGGGACAGGGGGCAACAGATACGCAGTATTTT.

CDR3 DNA: TGTGCCACCAGTGATGGGGACAGGGCTGATGAAAAACTGTTTTTT. Its protein product is CATSDGDRADEKLFF. The chain joins TRBV24-1 to TRBJ1-4, with 9 bases fitting TRBD1. Germline CDR1 reads KGHDR; CDR2 reads SFDVKD. Germline trimming cut 3 bases from V and 6 bases from J; bases unmatched to any gene: 4. The CDR3 is made up of 15 amino acids.

The V and J genes are TRBV5-8 and TRBJ2-3; tentative D call: TRBD2 (5 bases). The V end lost 0 bases, the J end lost 2 bases, and 13 bases lay between the germline ends. The CDR3 runs to 16 residues. Germline V gene sequence: CDR1 SGHTS, CDR2 YDEGEE. This CDR3 is CASSLEPRRFTDTQYF. The CDR3 DNA reads as TGTGCCAGCAGCTTGGAACCGAGGAGGTTCACAGATACGCAGTATTTT. The variable domain in full, completed from reference TRBV5-8 and TRBJ2-3, reads EAGVTQSPTHLIKTRGQQATLRCSPISGHTSVYWYQQALGLGLQFLLWYDEGEERNRGNFPPRFSGRQFPNYSSELNVNALELEDSALYLCASSLEPRRFTDTQYFGPGTRLTVL.

The chain recombines TRBV6-5 with TRBJ1-2; 7 nucleotides line up with TRBD1. The junction had 4 bases not matched to a gene; V was cut back by 0 bases and J by 3 bases. The CDR3 runs to 15 residues. CDR1 and CDR2 (germline): MNHEY, SVGAGI. For the CDR3, the DNA is TGTGCCAGCAGTTACTCTGGGCAGGGGGACTATGGCTACACCTTC. Translated: CASSYSGQGDYGYTF.

This sequence joins TRBV7-2 and TRBJ2-7; 9 bases align to TRBD1. This CDR3 region has 15 residues. Germline trimming cut 5 bases from V and 3 bases from J; bases unmatched to any gene: 8. The germline gives CDR1 SGHTA, CDR2 FQGNSA. CDR3 loop: CASSLTDRGNYEQYF. The DNA of the CDR3 is TGTGCCAGCAGCCTCACGGACAGGGGCAACTACGAGCAGTACTTC.

Comment on this clone: The final CDR3 position lacks the conserved phenylalanine or tryptophan, pointing to a likely read error. It is unclear where the CDR3 begins or ends on the DNA, so no DNA is shown, and the CDR3 is as TCRdb lists it. The rearrangement uses TRBV21-1 and TRBJ2-7; TRBD1, the D gene given by the table, was not confirmed from the DNA. TRBV21-1 is an annotated pseudogene. A total of 12 residues make up the CDR3, ends included. This chain's CDR3 is CASSKNRGKWGG.

The CDR3 loop reads CASSYQGAAFF. The CDR3 bases are TGTGCCAGCAGTTACCAGGGGGCGGCTTTCTTT. The chain has TRBV2 and TRBJ1-1; the match to TRBD1 covers 8 bases. Germline CDR1 SNHLY, CDR2 FYNNEI. The V and J ends lost 5 bases and 11 bases, in that order; junction bases with no gene match: 4. The CDR3 totals 11 residues. The full variable domain, in which reference TRBV2 and TRBJ1-1 provide the parts outside the CDR3, is EPEVTQTPSHQVTQMGQEVILRCVPISNHLYFYWYRQILGQKVEFLVSFYNNEISEKSEIFDDQFSVERPDGSNFTLKIRSTKLEDSAMYFCASSYQGAAFFGQGTRLTVV.

The CDR3 spells CASSLGTGGYTQYF. The CDR3 region has the DNA TGTGCCAGCAGCCTTGGGACAGGGGGTTATACGCAGTATTTT. This chain links TRBV7-2 with TRBJ2-3; 11 positions match TRBD1. The CDR3 is made up of 14 amino acids. The V segment lost 5 bases and the J segment 7 bases; nucleotides outside the gene matches: 5. Germline values: CDR1 SGHTA, CDR2 FQGNSA.

This chain's CDR3 is CASRRGRGGPDTQYF. CDR3 sequence (DNA): TGTGCCAGCAGGCGCGGGCGGGGGGGCCCAGATACGCAGTATTTT. This chain links TRBV9 with TRBJ2-3, with 9 nucleotides matching TRBD2. This CDR3 has 15 residues. The trim removed 5 bases at V and 4 bases at J, leaving 8 bases unmatched. Germline-derived CDR1 and CDR2 are SGDLS and YYNGEE. Supplemented by reference TRBV9 and TRBJ2-3, the full variable domain reads DSGVTQTPKHLITATGQRVTLRCSPRSGDLSVYWYQQSLDQGLQFLIQYYNGEERAKGNILERFSAQQFPDLHSELNLSSLELGDSALYFCASRRGRGGPDTQYFGPGTRLTVL.

The V and J genes are TRBV5-8 and TRBJ1-2; TRBD1 is a possible D gene (6 bases). CDR1 SGHTS and CDR2 YDEGEE come from the germline V gene. V lost 4 bases and J 0 bases, leaving 16 bases between the germline ends. This CDR3 region has 16 residues. The CDR3 loop reads CASSTIQGRTNYGYTF. The CDR3 DNA follows: TGTGCCAGCAGCACTATACAGGGTCGGACTAACTATGGCTACACCTTC.

This clone has more than one count but fewer than ten. The chain links TRBV28 to TRBJ2-7; TRBD1 matches at 8 bases. Germline V gene sequence: CDR1 MDHEN, CDR2 SYDVKM. The V segment lost 4 bases and the J segment 0 bases; nucleotides outside the gene matches: 5. The length of the CDR3 is 15 residues. The CDR3 spells CASSYRTGSSYEQYF. In DNA form, the CDR3 reads TGTGCCAGCAGTTACCGGACAGGGAGCTCCTACGAGCAGTACTTC.

The CDR3 DNA follows: TGTGCCACCAGCGCGGGACTCAATAACTATGGCTACACCTTC. Encoded protein: CATSAGLNNYGYTF. The V call is TRBV15, the J call TRBJ1-2, with D possibly being TRBD1 (5 bases). This CDR3 has 14 residues. The germline V and J ends were trimmed by 5 bases and 1 base, with 11 bases remaining between them. Germline values: CDR1 LNHNV, CDR2 YYDKDF (reference sequence).

The CDR3 region has the DNA TGTGCCAGCAGTTACACCAAGGACAGATTGAACACTGAAGCTTTCTTT. Its translation: CASSYTKDRLNTEAFF. The J gene is TRBJ1-1, the V gene TRBV6-6, with D perhaps matching TRBD1 (6 bases). V lost 2 bases to trimming and J lost 0 bases, with 13 bases between them. CDR1 is MNHNY, CDR2 SVGAGI, per germline (reference sequence). The CDR3 has 16 residues.

The chain links TRBV29-1 to TRBJ1-1; 10 nucleotides line up with TRBD1. The CDR3 is 14 residues long. The ends lost 6 bases at V and 6 bases at J; junction bases unmatched: 10. CDR1 is SQVTM and CDR2 is ANQGSEA in the germline V gene. The CDR3 loop is CSVNKGTGVSEAFF. CDR3 sequence (DNA): TGCAGCGTAAATAAAGGGACAGGGGTATCTGAAGCTTTCTTT.

This sequence joins TRBV19 and TRBJ1-6, with 10 bases aligning to TRBD1. Germline V gene data show CDR1 as LNHDA and CDR2 as SQIVND (reference sequence). Trimming at V came to 7 bases and at J to 7 bases, leaving 7 bases not matched to a gene. The CDR3 loop spans 15 amino acids. CDR3 in amino acids: CASKEGQGGNSPLHF. CDR3 nucleotides: TGTGCCAGTAAAGAAGGACAGGGGGGGAATTCACCCCTCCACTTT.

The chain couples TRBV6-5 to TRBJ2-7; D possibly corresponds to TRBD1 (6 bases). The ends were cut back, 7 bases at V and 6 bases at J, with 13 bases in the middle. There are 12 residues in the CDR3. CDR1 is MNHEY and CDR2 is SVGAGI in the germline V gene. For the CDR3, the DNA is TGTGCCAGCAAACCGGGACAAGGCGAGCAGTACTTC. Translating it yields CASKPGQGEQYF.

The rearrangement links TRBV5-4 to TRBJ1-1; a possible D gene is TRBD1 (6 bases). CDR1 is SGHNT, CDR2 YYREEE, per germline (reference sequence). Deletions cut 2 bases from V and 3 bases from J, with 11 bases between. The CDR3 loop spans 14 amino acids. CDR3 sequence (DNA): TGTGCCAGCAGCTTACAGGGCAGGGACACTGAAGCTTTCTTT. Translating gives CASSLQGRDTEAFF.

In its sample, this clone was seen a few times. The chain carries TRBV15 and TRBJ1-2; D remains ambiguous. V lost 0 bases to trimming and J lost 8 bases, with 16 bases between them. The CDR3 covers 15 residues. The V gene's germline CDR1 is LNHNV and CDR2 YYDKDF (reference sequence). The CDR3 bases are TGTGCCACCAGCAGAGATCTAGGTAAACGGGGAGGCTACACCTTC. Its protein is CATSRDLGKRGGYTF. The whole variable domain, filled in from reference TRBV15 and TRBJ1-2, reads DAMVIQNPRYQVTQFGKPVTLSCSQTLNHNVMYWYQQKSSQAPKLLFHYYDKDFNNEADTPDNFQSRRPNTSFCFLDIRSPGLGDTAMYLCATSRDLGKRGGYTFGSGTRLTVV.

The chain employs TRBV9 and TRBJ2-5, with 8 bases aligning to TRBD2. The CDR3 runs to 18 residues. Germline CDR1 is SGDLS and CDR2 is YYNGEE. V shed 2 bases, J shed 1 base, and the junction held 13 bases outside the gene matches. CDR3 nucleotide sequence: TGTGCCAGCAGCGTGTCTCCCGGGGTAGCGGGAATCCAAGAGACCCAGTACTTC. Its protein product is CASSVSPGVAGIQETQYF.

The genes are TRBV6-5 and TRBJ1-6; D not certain. Germline assignment: CDR1 MNHEY and CDR2 SVGAGI. The CDR3 runs 14 residues. V dropped 6 bases and J dropped 10 bases, with 16 bases sitting between them. The CDR3 DNA reads TGTGCCAGCAGCGCGGCGGAGAGGGAGTCACCCCTCCACTTT. Its translation: CASSAAERESPLHF.